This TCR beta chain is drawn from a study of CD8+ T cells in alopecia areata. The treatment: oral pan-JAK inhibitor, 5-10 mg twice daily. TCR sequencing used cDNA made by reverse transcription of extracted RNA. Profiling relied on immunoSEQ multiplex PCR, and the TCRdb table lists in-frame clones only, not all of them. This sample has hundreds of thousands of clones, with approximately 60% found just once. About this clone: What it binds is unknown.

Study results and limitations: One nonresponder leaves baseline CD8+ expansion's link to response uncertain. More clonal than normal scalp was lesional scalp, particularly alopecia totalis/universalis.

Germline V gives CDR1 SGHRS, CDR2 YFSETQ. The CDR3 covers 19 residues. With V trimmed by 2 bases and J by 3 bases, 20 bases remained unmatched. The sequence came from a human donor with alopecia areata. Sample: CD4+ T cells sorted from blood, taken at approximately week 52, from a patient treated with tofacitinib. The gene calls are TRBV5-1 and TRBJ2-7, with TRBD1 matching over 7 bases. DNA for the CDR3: TGCGCCAGCAGCTTAAGCTTAAGACAGGGTAGAACTACCGGCTACGAGCAGTACTTC. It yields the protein CASSLSLRQGRTTGYEQYF.